This TCR beta chain was found in a study of CD8+ T cells in alopecia areata. Germline-derived CDR1 and CDR2 are PRHDT and FYEKMQ (reference sequence). The CDR3 is made up of 12 amino acids. The germline V and J ends were trimmed by 5 bases and 1 base, with 6 bases remaining between them. Treatment specified: oral pan-JAK inhibitor, 5-10 mg twice daily. Sequencing relied on a cDNA template that was reverse transcribed from extracted RNA. Produced via immunoSEQ multiplex PCR; TCRdb's table is partial and in-frame only. This table has more than 140,000 clones, about 86% appearing once. The receptor comes from a human donor with alopecia areata. Source: CD8+ T cells sorted from blood, taken at week 4, from a patient treated with tofacitinib. This sequence joins TRBV13 and TRBJ2-7; unclear D gene. The CDR3 loop reads CASSNISYEQYF. In DNA, the CDR3 is TGTGCCAGCAGCAACATTTCCTACGAGCAGTACTTC. Drawing the rest from reference TRBV13 and TRBJ2-7, the complete variable domain is AAGVIQSPRHLIKEKRETATLKCYPIPRHDTVYWYQQGPGQDPQFLISFYEKMQSDKGSIPDRFSAQQFSDYHSELNMSSLELGDSALYFCASSNISYEQYFGPGTRLTVT.